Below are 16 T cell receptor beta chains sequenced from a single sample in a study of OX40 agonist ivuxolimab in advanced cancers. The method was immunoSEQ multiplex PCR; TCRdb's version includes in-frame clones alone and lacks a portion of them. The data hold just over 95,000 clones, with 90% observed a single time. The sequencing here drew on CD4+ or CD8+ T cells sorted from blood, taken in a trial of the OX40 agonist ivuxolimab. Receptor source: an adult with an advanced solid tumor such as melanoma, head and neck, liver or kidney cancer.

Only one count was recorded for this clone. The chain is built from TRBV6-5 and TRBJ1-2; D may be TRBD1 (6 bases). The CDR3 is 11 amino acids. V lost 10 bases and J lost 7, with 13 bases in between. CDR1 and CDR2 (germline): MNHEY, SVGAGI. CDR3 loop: CATSGAGGYTF. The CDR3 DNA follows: TGTGCCACCTCAGGGGCAGGTGGCTACACCTTC.

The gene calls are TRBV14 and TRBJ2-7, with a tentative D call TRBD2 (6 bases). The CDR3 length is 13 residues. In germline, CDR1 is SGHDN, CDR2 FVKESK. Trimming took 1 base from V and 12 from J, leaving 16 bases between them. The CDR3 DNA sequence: TGTGCCAGCAGCCAAGCGGGTAGCGGAAACCCGTACTTC. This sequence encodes CASSQAGSGNPYF.

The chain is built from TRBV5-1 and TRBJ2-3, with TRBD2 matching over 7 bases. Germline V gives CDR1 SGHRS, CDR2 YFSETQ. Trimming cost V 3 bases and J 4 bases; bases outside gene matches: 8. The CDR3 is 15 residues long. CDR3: CASSSSGGRADTQYF. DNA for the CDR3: TGCGCCAGCAGCTCTAGCGGAGGGCGGGCAGATACGCAGTATTTT.

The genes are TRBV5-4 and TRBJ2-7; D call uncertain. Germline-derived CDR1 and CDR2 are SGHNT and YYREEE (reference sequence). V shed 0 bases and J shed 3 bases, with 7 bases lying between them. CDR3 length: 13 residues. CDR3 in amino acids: CASSLGDDYEQYF. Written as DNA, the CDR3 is TGTGCCAGCAGCTTGGGGGATGACTACGAGCAGTACTTC.

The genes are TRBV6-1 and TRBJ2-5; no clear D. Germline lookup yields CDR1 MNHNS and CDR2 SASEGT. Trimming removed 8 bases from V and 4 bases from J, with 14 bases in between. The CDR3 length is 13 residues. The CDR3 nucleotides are TGTGCCAGCCAAGTCGCCGTCCCAGAGACCCAGTACTTC. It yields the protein CASQVAVPETQYF.

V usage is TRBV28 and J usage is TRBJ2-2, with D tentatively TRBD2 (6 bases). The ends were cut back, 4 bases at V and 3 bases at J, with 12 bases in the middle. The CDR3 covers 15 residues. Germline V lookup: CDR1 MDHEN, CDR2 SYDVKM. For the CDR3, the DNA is TGTGCCAGCAGTTCCCCCCGGGGGTACACCGGGGAGCTGTTTTTT. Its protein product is CASSSPRGYTGELFF.

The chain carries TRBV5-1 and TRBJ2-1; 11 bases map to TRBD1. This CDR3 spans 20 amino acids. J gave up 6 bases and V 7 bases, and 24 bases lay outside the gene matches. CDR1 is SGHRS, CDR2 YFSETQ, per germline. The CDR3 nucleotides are TGCGCCAGCCGTTCGCCCGGAGGGACAGGGGGTCTCCAGAGGCTCAATGAGCAGTTCTTC. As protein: CASRSPGGTGGLQRLNEQFF.

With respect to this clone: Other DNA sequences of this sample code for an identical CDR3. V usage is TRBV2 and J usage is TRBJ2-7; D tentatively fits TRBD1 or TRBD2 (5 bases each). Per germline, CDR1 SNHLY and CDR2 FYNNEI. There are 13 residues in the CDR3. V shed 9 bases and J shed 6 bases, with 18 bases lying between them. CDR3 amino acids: CASFGATTREQYF. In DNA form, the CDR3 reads TGTGCCAGTTTCGGGGCCACTACCCGCGAGCAGTACTTC.

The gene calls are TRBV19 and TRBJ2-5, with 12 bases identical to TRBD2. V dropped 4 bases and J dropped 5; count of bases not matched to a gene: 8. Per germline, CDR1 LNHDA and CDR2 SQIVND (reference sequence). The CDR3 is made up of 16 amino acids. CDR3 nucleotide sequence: TGTGCCAGTAGTAGCTCTAGCGGGAGGGGATGGGAGACCCAGTACTTC. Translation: CASSSSSGRGWETQYF.

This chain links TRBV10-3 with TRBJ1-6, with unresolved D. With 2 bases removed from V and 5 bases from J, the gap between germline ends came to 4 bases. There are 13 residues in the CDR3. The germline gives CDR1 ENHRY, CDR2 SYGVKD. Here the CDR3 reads CAISEVNNSPLHF. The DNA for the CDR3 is TGTGCCATCAGTGAGGTTAATAATTCACCCCTCCACTTT.

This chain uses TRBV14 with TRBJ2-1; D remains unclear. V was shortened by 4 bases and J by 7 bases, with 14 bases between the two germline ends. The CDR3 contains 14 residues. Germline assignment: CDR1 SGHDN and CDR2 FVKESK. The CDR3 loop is CASSLRVPGNEQFF. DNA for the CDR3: TGTGCCAGCAGCCTCCGCGTGCCCGGAAATGAGCAGTTCTTC.

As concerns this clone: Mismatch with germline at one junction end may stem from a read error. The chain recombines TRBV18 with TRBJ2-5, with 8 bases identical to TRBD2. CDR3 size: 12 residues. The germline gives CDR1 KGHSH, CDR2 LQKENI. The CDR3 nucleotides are TGTGCCAGCTCCCCGGGACTAGAGTCCCAGTACTTC. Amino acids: CASSPGLESQYF. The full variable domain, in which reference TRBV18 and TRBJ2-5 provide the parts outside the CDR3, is NAGVMQNPRHLVRRRGQEARLRCSPMKGHSHVYWYRQLPEEGLKFMVYLQKENIIDESGMPKERFSAEFPKEGPSILRIQQVVRGDSAAYFCASSPGLESQYFGPGTRLLVL.

The CDR3 loop is CASSATLRPPGGTEAFF. CDR3 coding DNA: TGTGCCAGCAGTGCAACCCTACGGCCCCCCGGGGGCACTGAAGCTTTCTTT. The rearrangement links TRBV6-1 to TRBJ1-1, with D possibly being TRBD1 (5 bases). V gave up 4 bases and J gave up 4 bases, with 22 bases separating them. The germline CDR1 and CDR2 sequences are MNHNS and SASEGT. This CDR3 has 17 amino acids.

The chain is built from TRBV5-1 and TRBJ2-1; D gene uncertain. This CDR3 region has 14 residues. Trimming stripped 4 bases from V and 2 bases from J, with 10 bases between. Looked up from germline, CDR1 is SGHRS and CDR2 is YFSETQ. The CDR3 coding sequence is TGCGCCAGCAGCCCCCGGACCACCTACAATGAGCAGTTCTTC. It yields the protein CASSPRTTYNEQFF.

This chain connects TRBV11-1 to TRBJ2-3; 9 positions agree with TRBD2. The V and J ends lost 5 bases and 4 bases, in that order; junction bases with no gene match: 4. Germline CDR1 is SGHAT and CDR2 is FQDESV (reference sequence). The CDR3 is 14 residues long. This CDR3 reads CASSAGTSPDTQYF. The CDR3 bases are TGTGCCAGCAGCGCTGGGACTAGCCCAGATACGCAGTATTTT.

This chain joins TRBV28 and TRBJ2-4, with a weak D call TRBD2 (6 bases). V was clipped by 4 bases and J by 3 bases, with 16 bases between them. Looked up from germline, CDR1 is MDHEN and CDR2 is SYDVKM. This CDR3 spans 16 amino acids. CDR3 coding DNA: TGTGCCAGCAGTTCCCCCGGGGCCGGGGGCAAAAACATTCAGTACTTC. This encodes CASSSPGAGGKNIQYF.